Many counts were recorded for the clone carrying this T cell receptor (beta chain). Looked up from germline, CDR1 is SEHNR and CDR2 is FQNEAQ (reference sequence). V was clipped by 5 bases and J by 4 bases, with 12 bases between them. The CDR3 contains 15 residues. The data were obtained in a study of molecular identifiers for immune sequencing clone quantification. MiXCR, applied by TCRdb to the PCR reads, yields one record per CDR3 protein. This table has more than 300,000 distinct CDR3 sequences, about a fifth appearing once. The receptor comes from a human donor in good health. Some libraries in this study had Jurkat cell RNA spiked in. The J gene is TRBJ2-6, the V gene TRBV7-9, with a possible D match to TRBD2 (6 bases). What was sequenced was naive CD8+ T cells from blood, with Jurkat cell RNA spiked in. Subset noted: FACS-sorted CD8+CD4-CCR7+CD45RA+ naive T cells. CDR3 region: CASSPPGVGANVLTF. The CDR3 DNA sequence: TGTGCCAGCAGCCCCCCGGGGGTCGGGGCCAACGTCCTGACTTTC.